Listed here are 10 T cell receptor beta chains from one sample, sequenced in a study of blood T cell repertoires in COVID-19. Generated by immunoSEQ multiplex PCR, the TCRdb table keeps only in-frame clones and is missing some. The sample has around 88,000 clones; 90% to 95% are singletons. Source material: peripheral blood. These receptors came from a man aged 60 to 75 with acute or convalescent COVID-19.

This chain links TRBV11-3 with TRBJ2-4; 9 bases fit TRBD2. The CDR3 length is 15 residues. Germline V gene sequence: CDR1 SGHNT, CDR2 YENEEA. The V segment lost 0 bases and the J segment 6 bases; nucleotides outside the gene matches: 3. In DNA, the CDR3 is TGTGCCAGCAGCTTAGATAATAGCGGGGGAAACATTCAGTACTTC. This gives the protein CASSLDNSGGNIQYF.

The V and J genes are TRBV28 and TRBJ1-1; no firm D call. CDR1 MDHEN and CDR2 SYDVKM come from the germline V gene. The germline V and J ends were trimmed by 7 bases and 4 bases, with 13 bases remaining between them. The CDR3 consists of 13 residues. CDR3 in amino acids: CASTLSPGTEAFF. CDR3 bases: TGTGCCAGCACCCTATCCCCAGGCACTGAAGCTTTCTTT.

J is TRBJ2-1 and V is TRBV7-3, with 7 bases matching TRBD1. The CDR3 runs to 16 residues. Germline CDR1 is SGHTA and CDR2 is FQGTGA. Trimming took 5 bases from V and 7 from J; bases not matched to a gene: 14. The CDR3 sequence: CASSPRATGNTNEQFF. The CDR3 DNA sequence: TGTGCCAGCAGCCCCCGCGCGACAGGGAATACGAATGAGCAGTTCTTC. The variable domain in full, with the rest retrieved from reference TRBV7-3 and TRBJ2-1, is GAGVSQTPSNKVTEKGKYVELRCDPISGHTALYWYRQSLGQGPEFLIYFQGTGAADDSGLPNDRFFAVRPEGSVSTLKIQRTERGDSAVYLCASSPRATGNTNEQFFGPGTRLTVL.

A few counts support this clone. The chain couples TRBV7-2 to TRBJ2-2; D unresolved. This CDR3 has 14 amino acids. Trimming stripped 0 bases from V and 11 bases from J, with 13 bases between. Germline V gene lookup returns CDR1 SGHTA and CDR2 FQGNSA. The CDR3 loop is CASSLALATAELFF. In DNA, the CDR3 is TGTGCCAGCAGCTTAGCGCTGGCCACCGCAGAGCTGTTTTTT. The whole variable domain, remainder taken from reference TRBV7-2 and TRBJ2-2, is GAGVSQSPSNKVTEKGKDVELRCDPISGHTALYWYRQSLGQGLEFLIYFQGNSAPDKSGLPSDRFSAERTGGSVSTLTIQRTQQEDSAVYLCASSLALATAELFFGEGSRLTVL.

The genes are TRBV7-2 and TRBJ2-3; perhaps TRBD2 as D (6 bases). Germline lookup yields CDR1 SGHTA and CDR2 FQGNSA. V was cut by 8 bases and J by 10 bases, with 19 bases left in between. The CDR3 loop spans 13 amino acids. CDR3: CASVATSGSPQYF. CDR3 coding DNA: TGTGCCAGCGTAGCCACATCCGGGAGTCCGCAGTATTTT.

The chain employs TRBV4-3 and TRBJ2-7; 8 positions agree with TRBD2. Germline V gene lookup returns CDR1 LGHNA and CDR2 YSLEER. The CDR3 loop spans 15 amino acids. Trimming cost V 1 base and J 4 bases; bases outside gene matches: 6. CDR3 loop: CASSQGDSGEYEQYF. CDR3 nucleotides: TGCGCCAGCAGCCAAGGGGATAGCGGGGAATACGAGCAGTACTTC.

This chain uses TRBV19 with TRBJ1-2; 7 bases agree with TRBD1. CDR3 size: 16 residues. Germline CDR1 and CDR2: LNHDA and SQIVND (reference sequence). The V and J ends lost 5 bases and 0 bases, in that order; junction bases with no gene match: 9. CDR3 nucleotides: TGTGCCAGTAGTGATACCGGGACAGCGGCTAACTATGGCTACACCTTC. It translates to CASSDTGTAANYGYTF.

The chain couples TRBV11-3 to TRBJ2-2, with TRBD2 matching 8 bases. Germline values: CDR1 SGHNT, CDR2 YENEEA. This CDR3 comprises 15 residues. Trimming took 6 bases from V and 6 from J; bases not matched to a gene: 9. The CDR3 spells CASSATGGLAGELFF. In DNA form, the CDR3 reads TGTGCCAGCAGTGCTACGGGAGGGCTCGCCGGGGAGCTGTTTTTT.

This chain connects TRBV3-1 (or the pseudogene TRBV3-2) to TRBJ1-6, with unresolved D. CDR1 is LGHDT, CDR2 YNNKEL, per germline (reference sequence). The CDR3 contains 15 residues. V lost 0 bases and J lost 10, with 13 bases in between. This chain's CDR3 is CASSQDPQARSPLHF. The CDR3 DNA follows: TGTGCCAGCAGCCAAGACCCGCAGGCTCGATCACCCCTCCACTTT.

This clone was recorded only once. The gene calls are TRBV9 and TRBJ2-1; 7 nucleotides match TRBD2. CDR3 length: 16 residues. J lost 7 bases, V lost 0 bases, and 10 bases had no gene match. Germline CDR1 is SGDLS and CDR2 is YYNGEE. In DNA form, the CDR3 reads TGTGCCAGCAGCGTAGAAGGCGGGAGCCGCGGGAATGAGCAGTTCTTC. This translates into CASSVEGGSRGNEQFF.